This record concerns one T cell receptor beta chain sequence. The target antigen is unknown. Each sample's TCRB immunosequencing used 450 to 550 nanograms of biopsy DNA. The repertoire was sequenced with immunoSEQ multiplex PCR; TCRdb's copy has only in-frame clones and lacks some. The sample carries some 15,000 clones, roughly four fifths recorded once. Adults with ileal or ileocolonic Crohn's disease and an indication for resection were eligible. The record originates from a study of T cell repertoires in ileal Crohn's disease. Whole-study context: Postoperative therapy was given to about half: approximately 10 thiopurines, some 18 anti-TNF agents.

Study-level findings and limits: Endoscopic recurrence occurred in every patient whose clonality exceeded 26.8%.

The V and J ends lost 3 bases and 7 bases, in that order; junction bases with no gene match: 10. Per germline, CDR1 SGHTA and CDR2 FQGTGA. The CDR3 is 16 residues long. Input material: ileal tissue. This clonotype originated in an adult with Crohn's disease. The rearrangement links TRBV7-3 to TRBJ2-1; 9 bases map to TRBD2. For the CDR3, the DNA is TGTGCCAGCAGCTTTAACGCGCTAGCGGGGAAGAATGAGCAGTTCTTC. Amino acid sequence: CASSFNALAGKNEQFF.